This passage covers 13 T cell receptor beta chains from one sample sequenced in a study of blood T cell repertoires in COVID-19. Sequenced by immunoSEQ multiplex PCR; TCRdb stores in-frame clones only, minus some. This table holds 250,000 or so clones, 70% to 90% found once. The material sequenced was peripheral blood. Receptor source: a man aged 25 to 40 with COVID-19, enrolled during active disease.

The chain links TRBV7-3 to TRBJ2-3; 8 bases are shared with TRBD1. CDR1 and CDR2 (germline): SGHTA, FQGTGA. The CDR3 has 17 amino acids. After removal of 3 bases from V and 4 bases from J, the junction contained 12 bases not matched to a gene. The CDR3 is CASSFTTGTGIADTQYF. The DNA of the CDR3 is TGTGCCAGCAGCTTTACCACCGGGACAGGAATCGCAGATACGCAGTATTTT.

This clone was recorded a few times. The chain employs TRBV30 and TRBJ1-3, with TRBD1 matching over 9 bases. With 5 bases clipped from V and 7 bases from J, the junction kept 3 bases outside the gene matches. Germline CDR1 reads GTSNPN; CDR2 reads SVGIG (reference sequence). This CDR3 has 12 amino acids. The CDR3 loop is CAWSGQGNTIYF. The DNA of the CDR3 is TGTGCCTGGTCAGGACAGGGGAACACCATATATTTT.

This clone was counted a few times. The CDR3 DNA is TGTGCCAGTAGTACCCAGGGGACTGAAGCTTTCTTT. Translated: CASSTQGTEAFF. This chain links TRBV19 with TRBJ1-1; D may be TRBD1 (6 bases). The germline V gene encodes CDR1 LNHDA and CDR2 SQIVND (reference sequence). This CDR3 contains 12 residues. V shed 4 bases and J shed 5 bases, with 8 bases lying between them.

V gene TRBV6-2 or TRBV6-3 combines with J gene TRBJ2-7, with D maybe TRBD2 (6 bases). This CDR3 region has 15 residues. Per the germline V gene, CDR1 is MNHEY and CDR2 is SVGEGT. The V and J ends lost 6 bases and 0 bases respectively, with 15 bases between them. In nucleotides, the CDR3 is TGTGCCAGCAGCCGCGGGACGGCTTACTCCTACGAGCAGTACTTC. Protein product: CASSRGTAYSYEQYF.

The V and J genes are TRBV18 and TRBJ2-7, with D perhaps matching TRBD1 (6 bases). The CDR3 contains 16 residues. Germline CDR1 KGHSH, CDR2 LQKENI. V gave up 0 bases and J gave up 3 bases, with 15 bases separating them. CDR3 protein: CASSPPSGRGVYEQYF. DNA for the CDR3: TGTGCCAGCTCACCACCGTCCGGCAGGGGAGTCTACGAGCAGTACTTC.

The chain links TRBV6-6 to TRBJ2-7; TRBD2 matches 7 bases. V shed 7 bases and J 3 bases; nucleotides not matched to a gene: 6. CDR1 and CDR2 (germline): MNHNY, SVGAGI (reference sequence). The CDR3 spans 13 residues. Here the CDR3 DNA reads TGTGCCAGCACCTCCTCGGGGGGCTACGAGCAGTACTTC. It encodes CASTSSGGYEQYF.

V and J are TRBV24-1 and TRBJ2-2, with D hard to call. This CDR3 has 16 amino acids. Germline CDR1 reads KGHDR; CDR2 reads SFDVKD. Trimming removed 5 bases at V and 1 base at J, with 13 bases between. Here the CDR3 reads CATSAPLGENTGELFF. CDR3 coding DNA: TGTGCCACCAGTGCTCCTTTAGGAGAGAACACCGGGGAGCTGTTTTTT.

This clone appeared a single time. The CDR3 coding sequence is TGTGCCAGCAGCCCGAGCGTTACAGGGTACACTGAAGCTTTCTTT. Translated, it gives CASSPSVTGYTEAFF. The rearrangement links TRBV7-2 to TRBJ1-1; a possible D gene is TRBD1 (6 bases). The length of the CDR3 is 15 residues. Trimming shortened V by 5 bases and J by 3 bases, and 16 bases separated the two germline ends. CDR1 SGHTA and CDR2 FQGNSA come from the germline V gene. Full variable domain (remainder filled in from reference TRBV7-2 and TRBJ1-1): GAGVSQSPSNKVTEKGKDVELRCDPISGHTALYWYRQSLGQGLEFLIYFQGNSAPDKSGLPSDRFSAERTGGSVSTLTIQRTQQEDSAVYLCASSPSVTGYTEAFFGQGTRLTVV.

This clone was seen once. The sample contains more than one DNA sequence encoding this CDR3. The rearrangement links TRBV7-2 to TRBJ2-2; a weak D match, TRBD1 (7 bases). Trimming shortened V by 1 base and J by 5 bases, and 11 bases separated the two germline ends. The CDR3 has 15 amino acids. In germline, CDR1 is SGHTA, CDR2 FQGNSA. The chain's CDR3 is CASSLGQGGTGELFF. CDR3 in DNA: TGTGCCAGCAGCTTAGGACAGGGAGGAACCGGGGAGCTGTTTTTT.

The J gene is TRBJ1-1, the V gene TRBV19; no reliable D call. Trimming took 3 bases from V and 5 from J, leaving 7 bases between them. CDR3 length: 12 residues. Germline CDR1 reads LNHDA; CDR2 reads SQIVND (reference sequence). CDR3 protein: CASSIARTEAFF. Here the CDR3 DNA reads TGTGCCAGTAGTATCGCCCGGACTGAAGCTTTCTTT.

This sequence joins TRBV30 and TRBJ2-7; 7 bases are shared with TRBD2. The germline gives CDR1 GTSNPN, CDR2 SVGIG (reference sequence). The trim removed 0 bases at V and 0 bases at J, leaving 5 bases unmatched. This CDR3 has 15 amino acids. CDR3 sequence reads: CAWSVGGSSSYEQYF. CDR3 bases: TGTGCCTGGAGTGTCGGGGGGTCGAGCTCCTACGAGCAGTACTTC.

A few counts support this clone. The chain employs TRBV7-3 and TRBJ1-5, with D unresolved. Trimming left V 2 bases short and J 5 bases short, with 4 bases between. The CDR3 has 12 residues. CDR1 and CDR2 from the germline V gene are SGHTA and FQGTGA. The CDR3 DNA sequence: TGTGCCAGCAGCTTAGAGGATCAGCCCCAGCATTTT. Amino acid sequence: CASSLEDQPQHF.

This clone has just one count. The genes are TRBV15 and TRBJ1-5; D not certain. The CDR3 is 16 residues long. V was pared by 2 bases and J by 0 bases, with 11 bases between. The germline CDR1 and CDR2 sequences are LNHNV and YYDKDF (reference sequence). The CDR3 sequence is CATSRSHSISNQPQHF. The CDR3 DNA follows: TGTGCCACCAGCAGATCGCATTCTATTAGCAATCAGCCCCAGCATTTT. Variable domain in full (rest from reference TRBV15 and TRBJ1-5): DAMVIQNPRYQVTQFGKPVTLSCSQTLNHNVMYWYQQKSSQAPKLLFHYYDKDFNNEADTPDNFQSRRPNTSFCFLDIRSPGLGDTAMYLCATSRSHSISNQPQHFGDGTRLSIL.